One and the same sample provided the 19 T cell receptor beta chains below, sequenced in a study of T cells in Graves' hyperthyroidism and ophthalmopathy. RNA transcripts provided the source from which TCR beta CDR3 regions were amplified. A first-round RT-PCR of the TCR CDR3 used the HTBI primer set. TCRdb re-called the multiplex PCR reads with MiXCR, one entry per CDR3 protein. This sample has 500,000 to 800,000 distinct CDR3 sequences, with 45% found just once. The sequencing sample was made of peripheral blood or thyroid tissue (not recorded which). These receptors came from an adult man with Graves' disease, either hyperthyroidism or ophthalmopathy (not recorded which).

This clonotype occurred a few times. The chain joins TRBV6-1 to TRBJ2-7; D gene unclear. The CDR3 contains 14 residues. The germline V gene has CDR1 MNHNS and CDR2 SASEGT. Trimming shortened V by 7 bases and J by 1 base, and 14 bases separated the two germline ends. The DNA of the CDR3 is TGTGCCAGCAAAGATTCGACGGCATCCTACGAGCAGTACTTC. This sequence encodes CASKDSTASYEQYF.

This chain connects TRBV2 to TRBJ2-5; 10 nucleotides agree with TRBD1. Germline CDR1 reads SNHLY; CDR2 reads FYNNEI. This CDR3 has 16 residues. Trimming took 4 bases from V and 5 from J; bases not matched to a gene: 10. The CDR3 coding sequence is TGTGCCAGCAGTGGGGACAGGGGACTGCTCCTGGAGACCCAGTACTTC. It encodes CASSGDRGLLLETQYF.

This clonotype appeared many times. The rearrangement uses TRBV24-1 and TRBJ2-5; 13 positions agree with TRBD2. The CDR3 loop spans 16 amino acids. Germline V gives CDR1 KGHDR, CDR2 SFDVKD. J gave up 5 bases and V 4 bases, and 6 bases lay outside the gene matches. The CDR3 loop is CATSDWTSGSVETQYF. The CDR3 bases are TGTGCCACCAGTGACTGGACTAGCGGGAGTGTGGAGACCCAGTACTTC.

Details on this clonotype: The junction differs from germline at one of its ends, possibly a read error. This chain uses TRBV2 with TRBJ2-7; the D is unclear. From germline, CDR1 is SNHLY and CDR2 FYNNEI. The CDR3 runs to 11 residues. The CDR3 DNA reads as TGTGCCAGCAGTGAAGCTTACGAGCAGCACTTC. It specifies CASSEAYEQHF.

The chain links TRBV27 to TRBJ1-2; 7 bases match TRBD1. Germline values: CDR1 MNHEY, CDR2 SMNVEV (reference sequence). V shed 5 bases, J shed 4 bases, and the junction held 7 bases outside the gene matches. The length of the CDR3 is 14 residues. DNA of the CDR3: TGTGCCAGCAGTGAAGGGGACAGCCGCTATGGCTACACCTTC. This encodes CASSEGDSRYGYTF.

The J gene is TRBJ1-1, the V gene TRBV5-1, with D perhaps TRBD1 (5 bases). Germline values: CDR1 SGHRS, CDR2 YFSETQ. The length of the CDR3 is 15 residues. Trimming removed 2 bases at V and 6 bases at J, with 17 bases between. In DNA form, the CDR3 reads TGCGCCAGCAGCTTAGCCGGCGGGCAGGGCGCTGAAGCTTTCTTT. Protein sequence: CASSLAGGQGAEAFF. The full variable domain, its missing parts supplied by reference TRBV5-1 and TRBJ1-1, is KAGVTQTPRYLIKTRGQQVTLSCSPISGHRSVSWYQQTPGQGLQFLFEYFSETQRNKGNFPGRFSGRQFSNSRSEMNVSTLELGDSALYLCASSLAGGQGAEAFFGQGTRLTVV.

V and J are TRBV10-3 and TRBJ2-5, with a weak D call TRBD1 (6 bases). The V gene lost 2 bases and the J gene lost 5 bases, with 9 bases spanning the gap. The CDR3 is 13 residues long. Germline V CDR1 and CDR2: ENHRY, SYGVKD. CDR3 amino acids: CAISEGGGETQYF. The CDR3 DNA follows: TGTGCCATCAGTGAGGGGGGCGGGGAGACCCAGTACTTC.

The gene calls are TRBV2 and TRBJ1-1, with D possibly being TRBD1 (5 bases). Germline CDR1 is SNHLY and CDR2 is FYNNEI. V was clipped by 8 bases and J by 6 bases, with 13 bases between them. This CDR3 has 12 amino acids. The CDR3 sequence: CASLGQTSEAFF. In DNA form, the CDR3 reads TGTGCCAGCTTGGGGCAGACCTCTGAAGCTTTCTTT. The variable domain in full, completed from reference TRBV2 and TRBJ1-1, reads EPEVTQTPSHQVTQMGQEVILRCVPISNHLYFYWYRQILGQKVEFLVSFYNNEISEKSEIFDDQFSVERPDGSNFTLKIRSTKLEDSAMYFCASLGQTSEAFFGQGTRLTVV.

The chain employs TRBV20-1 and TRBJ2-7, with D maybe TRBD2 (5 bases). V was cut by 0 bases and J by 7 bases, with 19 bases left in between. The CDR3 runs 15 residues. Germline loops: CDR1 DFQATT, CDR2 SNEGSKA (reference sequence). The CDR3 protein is CSARDRGDSGWEQYF. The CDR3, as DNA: TGCAGTGCTAGAGACCGGGGTGATTCGGGGTGGGAGCAGTACTTC.

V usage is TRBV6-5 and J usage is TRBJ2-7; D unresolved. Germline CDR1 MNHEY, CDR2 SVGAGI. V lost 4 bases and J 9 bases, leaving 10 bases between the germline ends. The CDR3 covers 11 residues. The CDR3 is CASSSLDVQYF. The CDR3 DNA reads TGTGCCAGCAGTTCCTTGGATGTGCAGTACTTC.

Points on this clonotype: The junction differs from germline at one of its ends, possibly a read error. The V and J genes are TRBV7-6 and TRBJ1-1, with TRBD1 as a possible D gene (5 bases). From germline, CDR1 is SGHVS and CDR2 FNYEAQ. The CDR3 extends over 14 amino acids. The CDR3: CASSLVGGNIEAFF. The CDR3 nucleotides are TGTGCCAGCAGCCTTGTTGGGGGGAACATTGAAGCTTTCTTT. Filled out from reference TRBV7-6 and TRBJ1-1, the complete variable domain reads GAGVSQSPRYKVTKRGQDVALRCDPISGHVSLYWYRQALGQGPEFLTYFNYEAQQDKSGLPNDRFSAERPEGSISTLTIQRTEQRDSAMYRCASSLVGGNIEAFFGQGTRLTVV.

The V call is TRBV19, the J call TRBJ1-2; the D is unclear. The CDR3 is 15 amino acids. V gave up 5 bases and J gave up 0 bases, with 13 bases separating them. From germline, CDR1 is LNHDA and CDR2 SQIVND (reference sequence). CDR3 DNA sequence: TGTGCCAGTAGTCCCCCGGGTCGCGCTAACTATGGCTACACCTTC. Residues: CASSPPGRANYGYTF.

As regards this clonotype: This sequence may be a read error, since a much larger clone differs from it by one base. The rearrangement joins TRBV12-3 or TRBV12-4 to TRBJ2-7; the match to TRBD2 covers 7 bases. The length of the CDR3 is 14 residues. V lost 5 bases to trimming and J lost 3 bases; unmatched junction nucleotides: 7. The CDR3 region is CASSMGLSNYEQYF. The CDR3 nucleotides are TGTGCCAGCAGTATGGGACTATCCAACTACGAGCAGTACTTC.

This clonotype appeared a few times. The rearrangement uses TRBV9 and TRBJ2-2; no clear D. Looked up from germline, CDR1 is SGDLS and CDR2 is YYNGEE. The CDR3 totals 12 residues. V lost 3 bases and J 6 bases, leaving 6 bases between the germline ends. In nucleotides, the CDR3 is TGTGCCAGCAGCGCGGTACCCGGGGAGCTGTTTTTT. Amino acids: CASSAVPGELFF.

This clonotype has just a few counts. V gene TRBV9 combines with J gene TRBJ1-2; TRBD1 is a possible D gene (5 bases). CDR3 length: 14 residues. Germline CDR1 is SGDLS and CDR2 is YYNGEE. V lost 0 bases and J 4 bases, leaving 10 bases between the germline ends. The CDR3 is CASSVVDSPYGYTF. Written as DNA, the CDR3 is TGTGCCAGCAGCGTAGTAGACAGCCCCTATGGCTACACCTTC.

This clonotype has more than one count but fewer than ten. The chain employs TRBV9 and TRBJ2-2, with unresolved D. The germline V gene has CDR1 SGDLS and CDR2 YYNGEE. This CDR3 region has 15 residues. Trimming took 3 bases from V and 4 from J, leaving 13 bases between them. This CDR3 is CASSDTTRPTGELFF. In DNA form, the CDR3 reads TGTGCCAGCAGCGATACTACCCGACCCACCGGGGAGCTGTTTTTT.

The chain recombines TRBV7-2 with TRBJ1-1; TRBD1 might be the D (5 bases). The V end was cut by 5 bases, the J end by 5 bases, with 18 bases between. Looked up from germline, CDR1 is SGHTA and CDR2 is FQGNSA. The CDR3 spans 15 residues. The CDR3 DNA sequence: TGTGCCAGCAGCCTAGGGACCTGGGGAGGAACTGAAGCTTTCTTT. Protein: CASSLGTWGGTEAFF.

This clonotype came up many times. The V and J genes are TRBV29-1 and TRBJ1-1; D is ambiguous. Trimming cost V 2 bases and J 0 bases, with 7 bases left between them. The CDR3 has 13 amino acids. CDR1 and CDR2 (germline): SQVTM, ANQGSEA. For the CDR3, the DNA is TGCAGCGTTGAACGGGGAATGAACACTGAAGCTTTCTTT. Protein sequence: CSVERGMNTEAFF.

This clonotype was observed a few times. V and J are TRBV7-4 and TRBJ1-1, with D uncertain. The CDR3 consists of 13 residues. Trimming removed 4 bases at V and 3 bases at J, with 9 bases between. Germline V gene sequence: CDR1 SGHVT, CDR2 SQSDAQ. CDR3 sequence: CASSSNRDTEAFF. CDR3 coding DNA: TGTGCCAGCAGCTCAAACAGAGACACTGAAGCTTTCTTT.